This entry describes one TCR beta chain. This clone was counted once. The clone's antigen remains unknown. No base-level quality is on record; no much larger clone is a single base apart. This sample is drawn from a study of cytomegalovirus exposure and HLA in healthy donors (dated by TCRdb to the late 2010s). General notes on the study: According to a later analysis, one platform produced both the 110 or so validation repertoires and the roughly 640 repertoires of the first cohort. To predict cytomegalovirus infection status, the study brought together high-throughput TCR immunosequencing, statistical association of individual TCRs with disease status, and machine learning. In addition to the first cohort of several hundred subjects, a separate validation cohort of about 120 different subjects was used. The aim of the study was to test whether cataloging public T cell receptors could identify signatures of past pathogen exposure.

CDR1 and CDR2 were assigned from the germline V gene as SGHTA and FQGTGA. From cysteine to phenylalanine, the CDR3 is 16 amino acids long. The entry retains the CDR3 DNA only, 48 bases that are in frame from base 1. Trimming accounts for 5 bases at V and 4 bases at J, while the number of junction bases matched to no gene is 10. Points the paper makes about the study in general: The validation cohort had no HLA typing available for a later analysis, so co-occurrence within that cohort was assessed over all 120 or so repertoires. According to the authors, the approach could potentially be generalized to other disease states and immunological phenotypes. The classifier was reported to diagnose cytomegalovirus status with high specificity and sensitivity in both the original cohort and the validation cohort. Most TCR sequences were seen in very few donors, while some public TCRs were found in many individuals. In vitro tests confirmed that three of the cytomegalovirus-associated TCR beta chains recognize cytomegalovirus antigens. The study gave a list of about 170 TCR beta chains associated with cytomegalovirus. In a later analysis, TCRs clustered in the first cohort were found to also tend to co-occur in the roughly 130 validation repertoires, with 94% of cluster scores above 0.

Donors formed part of the validation cohort, which comprised 120 or so subjects and was distinct from the first cohort of under 850 subjects. The receptor library was made with the immunoSEQ multiplex PCR assay. The original methods were these. A statistical classification framework was built for diagnosing cytomegalovirus status from the catalog of TCR beta chain sequences. The immuneACCESS repertoire file appears here via TCRdb, limited to in-frame rearrangements. These files lack a portion of the clones; in checked studies, under half of the deficit traces to unresolved V genes, and the cause of the others is not known. For V, J and clone size, that table is used; D and trimming come from the DNA. This sample gives 200,000 to 250,000 clones in total; roughly 84% of them show up just once. The ten biggest clones cover roughly 2% of the sample.

This receptor was taken from a woman aged 18 to 35 in good health and CMV-seropositive. The chain uses TRBV7-3 and TRBJ2-2; 7 bases in between match TRBD1. Specimen: PBMCs. The DNA sequence is given as TGTGCCAGCAGCGCACAGGGGTCAGGGTTCACCGGGGAGCTGTTTTTT. This encodes CASSAQGSGFTGELFF. Here the CDR3 is joined to the reference TRBV7-3 and TRBJ2-2 genes, and the full variable domain is: GAGVSQTPSNKVTEKGKYVELRCDPISGHTALYWYRQSLGQGPEFLIYFQGTGAADDSGLPNDRFFAVRPEGSVSTLKIQRTERGDSAVYLCASSAQGSGFTGELFFGEGSRLTVL.